Each of the 2 T cell receptor beta chains below was sequenced from the same sample in a study of blood T cells in healthy people across ages (dated by TCRdb to about 2015). Library preparation used 5' RACE. These reads were obtained on an Illumina HiSeq 2500. A second 7 to 11 cycle PCR used a sample-barcoded 5' primer and a J-beta primer mix. TCRdb trimmed the raw reads at Q25, called clones with MiXCR and kept productive beta chains. For every CDR3 protein sequence, its rows merge into one entry that carries the most common genes and DNA. The sample records 1,500,000 or so distinct CDR3 sequences, 59% of which are singletons. Approximately 7% of the sample comes from the top ten. Sequencing input: blood. These receptors were obtained from a man between 18 and 35 years old in good health.

The chain combines TRBV9 with TRBJ2-5, with 8 bases identical to TRBD2. The J call may be mistaken, given a closer DNA end match to TRBJ2-7. Germline CDR1 is SGDLS and CDR2 is YYNGEE. The CDR3 contains 16 residues. The CDR3 is CASSAGGGLPSYEQYF. The CDR3, as DNA: TGTGCCAGCAGCGCCGGGGGGGGTCTCCCCTCCTACGAGCAGTACTTC.

The rearrangement links TRBV29-1 to TRBJ2-2; 11 nucleotides match TRBD2. In germline, CDR1 is SQVTM, CDR2 ANQGSEA. This CDR3 is built from 14 residues. V was pared by 5 bases and J by 6 bases, with 5 bases of the junction left unmatched. The CDR3 sequence is CSVRTSGSSGELFF. The CDR3 DNA follows: TGCAGCGTTCGTACTAGCGGGAGCTCCGGGGAGCTGTTTTTT.